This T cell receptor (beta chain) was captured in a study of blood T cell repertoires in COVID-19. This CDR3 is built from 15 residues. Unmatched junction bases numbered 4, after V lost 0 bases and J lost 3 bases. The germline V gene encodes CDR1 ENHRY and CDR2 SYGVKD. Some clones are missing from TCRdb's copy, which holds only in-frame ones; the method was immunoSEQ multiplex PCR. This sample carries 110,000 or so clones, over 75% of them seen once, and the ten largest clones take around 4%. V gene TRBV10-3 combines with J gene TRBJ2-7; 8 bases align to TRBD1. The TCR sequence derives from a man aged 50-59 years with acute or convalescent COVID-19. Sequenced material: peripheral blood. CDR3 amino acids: CAISESITGGYEQYF. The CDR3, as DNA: TGTGCCATCAGTGAGTCGATTACAGGGGGCTACGAGCAGTACTTC.